Reported below is one T cell receptor beta chain. Its antigen specificity is not known. No much larger clone is present one base from it, and per-base qualities are unavailable. In the germline V gene, CDR1 corresponds to SGHTA and CDR2 to FQGNSA. The CDR3 runs 11 residues from the cysteine to the phenylalanine. The read is trimmed to its CDR3 DNA, 33 bases read in frame from base 1. Trimming at the junction amounts to 4 bases on V and 4 bases on J, and the germline ends lie 4 bases apart. The sample belongs to a study of control samples from healthy donors and cancer patients (dated by TCRdb to 2020 to 2021). Library preparation used the immunoSEQ multiplex PCR assay. TCRdb holds this immuneACCESS table with in-frame rearrangements only. Some clones are missing; in checked studies, unresolved V genes explain under half, and the rest has no known cause. The sample data list around 110,000 clones, and over 90% of these were observed just once. About 2.6% of the sample is held by the ten biggest clonotypes.

Input material: blood. The chain is made from TRBV7-2 and TRBJ2-5, with the D segment identity uncertain. The sequence was collected from a man under 40 in good health. DNA sequence: TGTGCCAGCAGCTCGAGAGAGACCCAGTACTTC. Its amino acids are CASSSRETQYF. This CDR3, with the reference TRBV7-2 and TRBJ2-5 proteins standing in past its ends, gives the full variable domain GAGVSQSPSNKVTEKGKDVELRCDPISGHTALYWYRQSLGQGLEFLIYFQGNSAPDKSGLPSDRFSAERTGGSVSTLTIQRTQQEDSAVYLCASSSRETQYFGPGTRLLVL.